This T cell receptor (beta chain) was documented in a study of CD8+ T cells in alopecia areata. Germline V gene lookup returns CDR1 SGHTA and CDR2 FQGNSA. The CDR3 length is 15 residues. V lost 6 bases to trimming and J lost 6 bases; unmatched junction nucleotides: 3. Noted treatment: oral pan-JAK inhibitor, 5-10 mg twice daily. TCR sequencing used cDNA made by reverse transcription of extracted RNA. Sequenced by immunoSEQ multiplex PCR; TCRdb stores in-frame clones only, minus some. This repertoire shows 190,000 or so clones, roughly three fifths found once; its top ten account for 3% to 3.5%. The specimen was CD4+ T cells sorted from blood, collected at week 4, from a patient treated with tofacitinib. The chain links TRBV7-2 to TRBJ2-1, with 15 positions matching TRBD2. The receptor was isolated from a human donor with alopecia areata. The CDR3 region has the DNA TGTGCCAGCAGACGGACTAGCGGGGGGGCCAATGAGCAGTTCTTC. Its translation is CASRRTSGGANEQFF.